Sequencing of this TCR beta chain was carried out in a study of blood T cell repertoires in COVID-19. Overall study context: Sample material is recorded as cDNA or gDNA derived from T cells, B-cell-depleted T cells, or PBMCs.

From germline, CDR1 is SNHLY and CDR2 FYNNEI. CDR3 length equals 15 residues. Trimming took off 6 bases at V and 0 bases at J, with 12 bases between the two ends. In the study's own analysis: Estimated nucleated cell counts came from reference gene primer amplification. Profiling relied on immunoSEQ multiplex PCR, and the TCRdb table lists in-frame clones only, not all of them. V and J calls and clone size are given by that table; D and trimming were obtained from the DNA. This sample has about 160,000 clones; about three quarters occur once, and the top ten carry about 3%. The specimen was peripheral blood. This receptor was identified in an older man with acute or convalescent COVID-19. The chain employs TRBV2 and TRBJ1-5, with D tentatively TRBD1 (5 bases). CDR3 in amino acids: CASREGTYSNQPQHF. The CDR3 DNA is TGTGCCAGCAGGGAGGGGACTTATAGCAATCAGCCCCAGCATTTT.